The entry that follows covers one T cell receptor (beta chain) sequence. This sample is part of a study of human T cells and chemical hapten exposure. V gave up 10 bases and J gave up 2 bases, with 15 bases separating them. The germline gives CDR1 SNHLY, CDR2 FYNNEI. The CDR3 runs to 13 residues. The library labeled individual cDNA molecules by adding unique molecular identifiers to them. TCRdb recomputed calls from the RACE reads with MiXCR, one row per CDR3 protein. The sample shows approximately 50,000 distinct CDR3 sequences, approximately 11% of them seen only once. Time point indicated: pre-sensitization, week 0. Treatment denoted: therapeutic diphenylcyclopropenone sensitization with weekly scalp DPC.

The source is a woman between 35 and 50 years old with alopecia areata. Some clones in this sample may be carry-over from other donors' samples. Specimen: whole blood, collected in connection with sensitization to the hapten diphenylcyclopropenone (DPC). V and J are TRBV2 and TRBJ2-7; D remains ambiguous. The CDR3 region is CATITESAYEQYF. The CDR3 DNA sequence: TGTGCCACCATCACTGAAAGTGCCTACGAGCAGTACTTC.